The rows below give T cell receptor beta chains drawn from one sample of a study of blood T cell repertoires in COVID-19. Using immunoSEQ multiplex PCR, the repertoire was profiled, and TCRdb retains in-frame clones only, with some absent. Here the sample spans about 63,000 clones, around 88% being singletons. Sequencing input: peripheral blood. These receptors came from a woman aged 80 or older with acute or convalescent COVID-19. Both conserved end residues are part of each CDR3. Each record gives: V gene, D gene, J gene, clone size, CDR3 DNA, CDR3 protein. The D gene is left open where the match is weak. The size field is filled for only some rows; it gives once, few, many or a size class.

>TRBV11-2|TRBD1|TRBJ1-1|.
TGTGCCAGCAGCTTAGTACGGGACAGGGGAACTGAAGCTTTCTTT
CASSLVRDRGTEAFF
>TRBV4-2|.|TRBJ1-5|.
TGTGCCAGCAGCCAAGATCAGGCTCAGCCCCAGCATTTT
CASSQDQAQPQHF
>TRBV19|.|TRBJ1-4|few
TGTGCCAGTAGTATGGGTCAGGGCACGGTGTTTCTGGAAAAACTGTTTTTT
CASSMGQGTVFLEKLFF
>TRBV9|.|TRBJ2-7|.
TGTGCCAGCAGCGTAGAACAGGGCTCCTACGAGCAGTACTTC
CASSVEQGSYEQYF
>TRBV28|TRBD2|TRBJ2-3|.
TGTGCCAGCAGGACTAGCGGGTTAGATACGCAGTATTTT
CASRTSGLDTQYF
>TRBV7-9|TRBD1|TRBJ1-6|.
TGTGCCAGCACCCTATCCGACAGGGTGGATTCACCCCTCCACTTT
CASTLSDRVDSPLHF
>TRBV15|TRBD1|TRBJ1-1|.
TGTGCCACCAGCAGAACCCAAGACAGGGGGAGGCGTGAAGCTTTCTTT
CATSRTQDRGRREAFF
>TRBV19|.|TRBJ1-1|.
TGTGCCAGTAAGGTCCAGGGGCGCTCGAACACTGAAGCTTTCTTT
CASKVQGRSNTEAFF
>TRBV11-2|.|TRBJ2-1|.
TGTGCCAGTCGTGGATTGCGCGGGGTCTACAATGAGCAGTTCTTC
CASRGLRGVYNEQFF
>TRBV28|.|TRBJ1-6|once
TGTGCCAGCAGTTTCGTAGGGAGTTATGATTCACCCCTCCACTTT
CASSFVGSYDSPLHF
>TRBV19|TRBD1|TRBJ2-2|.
TGTGCCAGTAGTGCGGACAGGGGCACCGGGGAGCTGTTTTTT
CASSADRGTGELFF
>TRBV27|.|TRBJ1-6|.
TGTGCCAGCAGTTCTTACCTTGGGACAAGTAATTCACCCCTCCACTTT
CASSSYLGTSNSPLHF
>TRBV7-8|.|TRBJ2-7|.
TGTGCCAGCAGCCGAACCGGGACCTACGAGCAGTACTTC
CASSRTGTYEQYF
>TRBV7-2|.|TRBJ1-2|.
TGTGCCAGCAGCTTAGCGCCGGGGAAACACCAAAGGAATCCCAGCGATGGCTACACCTTC
CASSLAPGKHQRNPSDGYTF
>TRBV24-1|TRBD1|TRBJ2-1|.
TGTGCCACCAGTGATTCACCCGGACAGGGTTTTTCCAATGAGCAGTTCTTC
CATSDSPGQGFSNEQFF
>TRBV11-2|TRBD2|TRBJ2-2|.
TGTGCCAGCAGACCCCCGGGACTAGCGGGAGGGGCGAGCACCGGGGAGCTGTTTTTT
CASRPPGLAGGASTGELFF
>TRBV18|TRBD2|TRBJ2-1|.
TGTGCCAGCTCACCAATAATAGCGGGAGGGTACAATGAGCAGTTCTTC
CASSPIIAGGYNEQFF
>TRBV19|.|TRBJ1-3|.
TGTGCCAGTAGTACCCGCGGGGGCCTCACTGGAAACACCATATATTTT
CASSTRGGLTGNTIYF
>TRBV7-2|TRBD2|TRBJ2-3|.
TGTGCCAGCAGCTCGGGACTAGCGGGAGTAGCAGATACGCAGTATTTT
CASSSGLAGVADTQYF
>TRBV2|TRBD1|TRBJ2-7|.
TGTGCCAGCAGTGTGGGACAGGGGGGCTACGAGCAGTACTTC
CASSVGQGGYEQYF
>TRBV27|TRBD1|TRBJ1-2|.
TGTGCCAGCAGTTCACAGGGGCGTTATGGCTACACCTTC
CASSSQGRYGYTF
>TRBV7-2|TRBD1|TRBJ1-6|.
TGTGCCAGCAGCACCCGGACAGGGAAAGGCTCACCCCTCCACTTT
CASSTRTGKGSPLHF
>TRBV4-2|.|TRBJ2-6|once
TGTGCCAGCAGCCAAGTTTCCGGGGGACCCTCTGGGGCCAACGTCCTGACTTTC
CASSQVSGGPSGANVLTF
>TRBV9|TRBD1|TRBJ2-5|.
TGTGCCAGCAGCCTCCAGGGGGCAGGGGAGACCCAGTACTTC
CASSLQGAGETQYF
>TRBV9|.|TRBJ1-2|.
TGTGCCAGCAGCGTAGGCGGGGATCAGCTCTATGGCTACACCTTC
CASSVGGDQLYGYTF
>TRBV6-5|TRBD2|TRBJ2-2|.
TGTGCCATCCGCGGGGGGCGGAATAGCGGGGAGCTGTTTTTT
CAIRGGRNSGELFF
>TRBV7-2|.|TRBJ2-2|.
TGTGCCAGCAGCTTAGCCTCGAACACCGGGGAGCTGTTTTTT
CASSLASNTGELFF
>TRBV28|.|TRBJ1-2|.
TGTGCCAGCAGCCGTAACTATGGCTACACCTTC
CASSRNYGYTF
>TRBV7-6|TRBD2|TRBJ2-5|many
TGTGCCAGCAGCCTACTAGCGGGAGGAGAGACCCAGTACTTC
CASSLLAGGETQYF
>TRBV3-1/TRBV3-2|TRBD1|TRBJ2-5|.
TGTGCCAGCAGCCAGGACACAGGGGGCCGGGAGACCCAGTACTTC
CASSQDTGGRETQYF
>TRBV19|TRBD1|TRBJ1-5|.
TGTGCCAGTAGTATTAGGAGACAGGGGCATCAGCCCCAGCATTTT
CASSIRRQGHQPQHF
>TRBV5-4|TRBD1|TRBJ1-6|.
TGTGCCAGCAGCTCCGACAGGGGCGTAGGTTCACCCCTCCACTTT
CASSSDRGVGSPLHF
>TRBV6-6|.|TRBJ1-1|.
TGTGCCAGCAGTTACTCGTGGCCTGTTGAAGCTTTCTTT
CASSYSWPVEAFF
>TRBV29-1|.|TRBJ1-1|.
TGCAGCGTTGAATTTGGTCAGGGTAGTAAGTCCTCCACTGAAGCTTTCTTT
CSVEFGQGSKSSTEAFF
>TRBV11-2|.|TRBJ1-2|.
TGTGCCAGCAGCTTAGGCAGGGATGGCTACACCTTC
CASSLGRDGYTF
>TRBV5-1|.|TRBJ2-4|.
TGCGCCAGCAGCTTGTCGGGGTCAAACATTCAGTACTTC
CASSLSGSNIQYF
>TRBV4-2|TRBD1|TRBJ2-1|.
TGTGCCAGCAGCGAGGACAGGGGAATGATCTTC
CASSEDRGMIF
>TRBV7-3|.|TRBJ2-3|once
TGTGCCAGCAGCTTAACGGCGCAGGGGACAGATACGCAGTATTTT
CASSLTAQGTDTQYF
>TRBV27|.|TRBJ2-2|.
TGTGCCAGCCACCGGGGCGGGGAGCTGTTTTTT
CASHRGGELFF
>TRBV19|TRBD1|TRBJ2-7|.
TGTGCCAGTAGTCCCGGGACAGGTACTGCGCAGTACTTC
CASSPGTGTAQYF
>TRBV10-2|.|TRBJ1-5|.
TGCGCCAGCAGTGAGGTAAATATCAATCAGCCCCAGCATTTT
CASSEVNINQPQHF
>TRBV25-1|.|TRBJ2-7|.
TGTGCCAGCAGTGAATTCACGACACCATACGAGCAGTACTTC
CASSEFTTPYEQYF